This T cell receptor beta chain derives from a study of blood T cell repertoires in COVID-19. For the study at large: Sites in the United States, Italy and Spain provided acute and convalescent COVID-19 samples.

The CDR3 has 15 residues. Trimming at V came to 5 bases and at J to 3 bases, leaving 8 bases not matched to a gene. The V gene's germline CDR1 is SGHNT and CDR2 YENEEA. Source study methods: Estimation of nucleated cell counts relied on the amplification of reference gene primers. Clones were sequenced by immunoSEQ multiplex PCR, and TCRdb holds only the in-frame ones, with some missing. V and J calls and clone size are copied from that table; D and trimming were computed from the DNA. Of 250,000 to 350,000 clones detected, about nine tenths appear once; the ten largest clones hold 10%. Cohorts were assigned according to the clinical history that participants reported. The recovered donors of Cohort 3 showed two negative PCRs, clearance, or symptom resolution.

The chain has TRBV11-3 and TRBJ2-7; 9 bases are shared with TRBD2. The origin of this receptor is a young woman who had recovered from COVID-19. The sample was PBMCs or T cells enriched from blood (not recorded which). CDR3 region: CASSISGRTNYEQYF. CDR3 coding DNA: TGTGCCAGCAGCATCAGCGGGAGGACCAACTACGAGCAGTACTTC.